The sequence of this TCR beta chain was determined in a study of blood T cells in healthy people across ages. The authors ran a second PCR of roughly 6 to 12 cycles using a sample-barcoded 5' primer and a J-beta primer mix. TCRdb redid the calling of the 5' RACE reads with MiXCR, one entry per CDR3 protein. The table includes fewer than 1,200,000 distinct CDR3 sequences, approximately 25% detected once. The CDR3 consists of 14 residues. With 0 bases clipped from V and 3 bases from J, the junction kept 4 bases outside the gene matches. Germline V CDR1 and CDR2: DFQATT, SNEGSKA (reference sequence). These same records also appear under a second study, on T cells of mothers and their children.

The clonotype was recovered from a girl aged 2 to 10 in good health. The chain recombines TRBV20-1 with TRBJ2-5; 7 bases align to TRBD2. Sequencing was done on a sample of blood. Here the CDR3 reads CSARDRGVEETQYF. Written as DNA, the CDR3 is TGCAGTGCTAGAGATCGGGGGGTTGAAGAGACCCAGTACTTC.